The rows below give T cell receptor beta chains drawn from one sample of a study of human T cells and chemical hapten exposure. TCRdb recomputed calls from the RACE reads with MiXCR, one row per CDR3 protein. The table lists more than 300,000 distinct CDR3 sequences, 5.5% of them singletons, with over 6.5% in the top ten. The starting material was whole blood, obtained in connection with sensitization to the hapten diphenylcyclopropenone (DPC). The receptor set was obtained from a woman in her late teens or twenties with alopecia areata. Some clones in this sample may be carry-over from other donors' samples. CDR3s include the opening cysteine and the closing phenylalanine or tryptophan. Each record gives: V gene, clone size, D gene, J gene, CDR3 DNA, CDR3 protein. D genes are given only for firm matches. Size tells how often a clone was seen (once, few, many) or the class of an expanded clone, and some rows leave it out.

TRBV3-1	few	TRBD2	TRBJ2-7	TGTGCCAGCAGCCAATTTCTAGCGGGTTCCTCCTACGAGCAGTACTTC	CASSQFLAGSSYEQYF
TRBV5-1	many	.	TRBJ1-2	TGCGCCAGCAGCCTGGGGACCAATCCGGTCTATGGCTACACCTTC	CASSLGTNPVYGYTF
TRBV7-9	many	.	TRBJ1-3	TGTGCCAGCAGCCCTTTAAGATCAGGAAGAAGCTCTGGAAACACCATATATTTT	CASSPLRSGRSSGNTIYF
TRBV12-3/TRBV12-4	many	.	TRBJ1-1	TGTGCCAGCAGTTTAGGAGCCGGGGCTGGAGGGACTGAAGCTTTCTTT	CASSLGAGAGGTEAFF
TRBV10-3	many	TRBD1	TRBJ1-3	TGTGCCATCAGTGAGGGGGGGACAGCTAATGGAAACACCATATATTTT	CAISEGGTANGNTIYF
TRBV6-2/TRBV6-3	.	.	TRBJ2-3	TGTGCCAGCACCACGGCTCTAGTTAAGGATACGCAGTATTTT	CASTTALVKDTQYF
TRBV23-1	few	TRBD2	TRBJ2-1	TGCGCCAGCAGTCGGTCTAGCGGGGGGGTCCCCTACAATGAGCAGTTCTTC	CASSRSSGGVPYNEQFF
TRBV28	.	TRBD1	TRBJ2-2	TGTGCCAGCGGTGTGACGGGACAGGGCCCCGGGGAGCTGTTTTTT	CASGVTGQGPGELFF
TRBV18	.	.	TRBJ1-3	TGTGCCAGCTCACCGCAGCGCGCAGAAGGAATATACTCTGGAAACACCATATATTTT	CASSPQRAEGIYSGNTIYF
TRBV12-3/TRBV12-4	many	.	TRBJ1-3	TGTGCCAGCAGTTTTCCGGGACAAGGAAACACCATATATTTT	CASSFPGQGNTIYF
TRBV29-1	many	.	TRBJ2-1	TGCAGCGTTGCTCGTACCGACAATGAGCAGTTCTTC	CSVARTDNEQFF
TRBV12-3/TRBV12-4	few	.	TRBJ1-4	TGTGCCAGCAGGGTCCGGGGAGCAACTAATGAAAAACTGTTTTTT	CASRVRGATNEKLFF
TRBV6-2/TRBV6-3	few	TRBD1	TRBJ2-1	TGTGCCAGCAGTTACGTATCTTGGACAGGGGCCCACTTC	CASSYVSWTGAHF
TRBV10-3	.	.	TRBJ2-3	TGTGCCATCAGTGAGTCGCGGGAAGTCAGCACAGATACGCAGTATTTT	CAISESREVSTDTQYF
TRBV11-1	few	.	TRBJ1-6	TGTGCCAGCAGCTCCGTCAGGAATTCACCCCTCCACTTT	CASSSVRNSPLHF
TRBV7-2	many	.	TRBJ1-2	TGTGCCAGCAGGACCGGGACTCCCCCAAGGGGCTACACCTTC	CASRTGTPPRGYTF
TRBV14	.	.	TRBJ2-2	TGTGCCAGCTCCCCGGAGGGGGAAGGGGTAGCCGGGGAGCTGTTTTTT	CASSPEGEGVAGELFF
TRBV7-8	many	.	TRBJ2-7	TGTGCCAGCAGCTTAAGCTTCGAGAGCTACGAGCAGTACTTC	CASSLSFESYEQYF
TRBV7-2	few	TRBD1	TRBJ2-7	TGTGCCAGCAGCCTAACGGGACAGGGCCCCTACGAGCAGTACTTC	CASSLTGQGPYEQYF
TRBV4-3	.	.	TRBJ1-3	TGCGCCAGCAGCCAAGGAGGGGGAGGAAACACCAAATATTTT	CASSQGGGGNTKYF
TRBV9	few	TRBD1	TRBJ2-7	TGTGCCAGCGCCACAGGGGGCAAGGGGGAGCAGTACTTC	CASATGGKGEQYF
TRBV4-1	.	.	TRBJ1-5	TGCGCCAGCAGCCAAGTCCGGATTGGCAATCAGCCCCAGCATTTT	CASSQVRIGNQPQHF
TRBV27	few	TRBD1	TRBJ2-7	TGTGCCAGCGGTGGGGGACAGGGGAATACGGAGTACTTC	CASGGGQGNTEYF
TRBV9	few	.	TRBJ2-7	TGTGCCAGCAGCACTCTAGGTTGGGAGCAGTACTTC	CASSTLGWEQYF
TRBV6-5	.	.	TRBJ1-1	TGTGCCAGCAGCCCCAGTTTGGCAATGAACACTGAAGCTTTCTTT	CASSPSLAMNTEAFF
TRBV5-1	few	.	TRBJ1-5	TGCGCCAGCAGCTTGTCATCGGACGGCGATAGCAATCAGCCCCAGCATTTT	CASSLSSDGDSNQPQHF
TRBV21-1	.	.	TRBJ2-1	TGTGCCAGCAGCAAAGGAGGCCTCCCCCACAATGAGCAGTTCTTC	CASSKGGLPHNEQFF
TRBV20-1	.	.	TRBJ1-1	TGCAGTGCTAGGGTGGATCCTCCGAACACTGAAGCTTTCTTT	CSARVDPPNTEAFF
TRBV4-2	many	.	TRBJ2-6	TGTGCCAGCAGCCAGCAGGGTAGGGGATTCTCTGGGGCCAACGTCCTGACTTTC	CASSQQGRGFSGANVLTF
TRBV20-1	few	.	TRBJ1-1	TGCAGTGCTAGAGTTGACCGGGGATGGACTGAAGCTTTCTTT	CSARVDRGWTEAFF
TRBV10-3	few	TRBD1	TRBJ1-1	TGTGCCATCACTCGGGACAGTCTGAACACTGAAGCTTTCTTT	CAITRDSLNTEAFF
TRBV29-1	many	.	TRBJ1-1	TGCAGCGTAGCCGACAGGAACACTGAAGCTTTCTTT	CSVADRNTEAFF
TRBV12-3/TRBV12-4	many	TRBD1	TRBJ1-2	TGTGCCAGCAGTTTGCCCCAGGGGGCTGGCTACACCTTC	CASSLPQGAGYTF
TRBV25-1	.	.	TRBJ1-3	TGTGTCAAGGAGGGCCCCAGCTCTGGAAACACCATATATTTT	CVKEGPSSGNTIYF
TRBV9	.	TRBD1	TRBJ2-3	TGTGCCAGCAGCGTAGGGACAGGGACTAGCACAGATACGCAGTATTTT	CASSVGTGTSTDTQYF
TRBV4-3	few	.	TRBJ1-3	TGCGCCAGCAGCCAAGGGGGACCCTACTCTGGAAACACCATATATTTT	CASSQGGPYSGNTIYF
TRBV15	few	.	TRBJ1-5	TGTGCCACCAGCCCACACGATCAGCCCCAGCATTTT	CATSPHDQPQHF
TRBV7-6	few	.	TRBJ2-7	TGTGCCAGCAGCCTAGGAGGGGGGACTAACTACGAGCAGTACTTC	CASSLGGGTNYEQYF
TRBV7-9	.	.	TRBJ2-7	TGTGCCAGCAGCCCTCAAGGGCAGGGCGTCTACGAGCAGTACTTC	CASSPQGQGVYEQYF
TRBV18	many	.	TRBJ2-1	TGTGCCAGCTCACCAGGACCAGATTCTAATGAGCAGTTCTTC	CASSPGPDSNEQFF